This T cell receptor (beta chain) was sequenced during a study of T-cell reconstitution after alpha-beta-depleted transplantation in children. There are a few counts of this clonotype. The germline V gene has CDR1 SGDLS and CDR2 YYNGEE. The CDR3 is 15 amino acids. Trimming cost V 4 bases and J 2 bases; bases outside gene matches: 8. It was with unique molecular identifiers that the TCRbeta library was prepared. Via MiXCR, TCRdb re-called the PCR reads, giving one row per CDR3 protein. Of about 400,000 distinct CDR3 sequences detected, roughly 20% appear once; the ten largest clones hold around 3.9%. The sequences come from PBMCs from the stem cell graft donor, collected from the stem cell graft. The J gene is TRBJ2-5, the V gene TRBV9; 7 nucleotides agree with TRBD1. The sequence derives from a human donor who donated a stem cell graft to a child with acute myeloid leukemia. This CDR3 reads CASSKVPGQQETQYF. DNA for the CDR3: TGTGCCAGCAGCAAAGTCCCGGGACAGCAAGAGACCCAGTACTTC.